Detailed here is one TCR beta chain. Its antigen remains unidentified. This sample was taken from a study of T cell responses to AZD1222 COVID-19 vaccine. General study points: Increased Spike-specific TCR breadth and depth were observed after two AZD1222 doses.

TCRdb's copy holds only in-frame clones and misses some; the assay was immunoSEQ multiplex PCR. The repertoire holds about 150,000 clones, 91% seen once, with approximately 3.8% in the top ten. Analysis merged second doses at about 4 or about 12 weeks. CDR3 length: 15 residues. V was pared by 8 bases and J by 6 bases, with 19 bases between. Germline values: CDR1 MNHEY, CDR2 SVGAGI. The sequence derives from an adult who received the AZD1222 COVID-19 vaccine. The gene calls are TRBV6-5 and TRBJ2-2; the D call may be TRBD1 or TRBD2 (5 bases each). Sequences were derived from peripheral blood, sampled 28 days after the second AZD1222 dose. The CDR3 is CASRGQGHVPGELFF. In DNA form, the CDR3 reads TGTGCCAGCCGGGGCCAGGGTCACGTACCCGGGGAGCTGTTTTTT.